Following are 4 T cell receptor beta chains from one sample sequenced in a study of blood T cell repertoires in COVID-19. Only in-frame clones appear in the TCRdb table, and some are missing; sequencing was by immunoSEQ multiplex PCR. The profile shows 60,000 to 70,000 clones, approximately 86% of them singletons. Sequencing was performed on peripheral blood. These receptor sequences come from a man aged 35-49 years with COVID-19, enrolled during active disease.

This clone appeared a few times. This chain uses TRBV5-8 with TRBJ1-5; D is perhaps TRBD1 (5 bases). Between the trimmed V and J ends, which lost 0 bases and 5 bases, there was a span of 9 bases. Germline CDR1 and CDR2: SGHTS and YDEGEE. The CDR3 contains 14 residues. CDR3 sequence reads: CASSLVAGYQPQHF. CDR3 nucleotides: TGTGCCAGCAGCTTGGTGGCAGGGTATCAGCCCCAGCATTTT.

This rearrangement joins TRBV7-9 to TRBJ1-2, with 7 bases lining up with TRBD1. The germline V gene encodes CDR1 SEHNR and CDR2 FQNEAQ (reference sequence). The V and J ends lost 4 bases and 6 bases, in that order; junction bases with no gene match: 8. This CDR3 is built from 14 residues. The CDR3 loop is CASSWGVTGDGYTF. In DNA, the CDR3 is TGTGCCAGCAGCTGGGGGGTTACAGGGGATGGCTACACCTTC.

The rearrangement links TRBV5-1 to TRBJ2-1; D gene uncertain. Germline CDR1 and CDR2: SGHRS and YFSETQ. With 6 bases removed from V and 3 bases from J, the gap between germline ends came to 7 bases. This CDR3 comprises 12 residues. The CDR3 nucleotides read TGCGCCAGCACCCAGGACTACAATGAGCAGTTCTTC. Translated: CASTQDYNEQFF.

This chain connects TRBV28 to TRBJ2-7, with 16 bases lining up with TRBD2. The CDR3 spans 17 residues. Per the germline V gene, CDR1 is MDHEN and CDR2 is SYDVKM. V was pared by 6 bases and J by 3 bases, with 8 bases of the junction left unmatched. The CDR3 loop reads CASRPGLAGGPGYEQYF. Here the CDR3 DNA reads TGTGCCAGCAGGCCGGGACTAGCGGGGGGGCCGGGCTACGAGCAGTACTTC.